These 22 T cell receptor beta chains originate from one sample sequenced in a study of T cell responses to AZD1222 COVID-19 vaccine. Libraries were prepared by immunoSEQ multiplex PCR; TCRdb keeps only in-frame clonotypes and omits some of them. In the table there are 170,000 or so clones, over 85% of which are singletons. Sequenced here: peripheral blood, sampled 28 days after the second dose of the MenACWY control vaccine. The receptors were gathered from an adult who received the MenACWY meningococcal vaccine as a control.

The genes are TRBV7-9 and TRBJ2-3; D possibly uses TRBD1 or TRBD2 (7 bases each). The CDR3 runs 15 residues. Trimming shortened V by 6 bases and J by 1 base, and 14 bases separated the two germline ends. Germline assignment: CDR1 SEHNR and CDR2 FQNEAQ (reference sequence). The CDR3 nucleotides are TGTGCCAGCAGTCTCCCAGGGGGGGGCACAGATACGCAGTATTTT. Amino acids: CASSLPGGGTDTQYF.

The CDR3 sequence is CASSQVAGGISGANVLTF. Written as DNA, the CDR3 is TGCGCCAGCAGCCAAGTGGCGGGGGGCATTTCTGGGGCCAACGTCCTGACTTTC. This chain connects TRBV4-3 to TRBJ2-6; 8 bases align to TRBD2. Per germline, CDR1 LGHNA and CDR2 YSLEER. Trimming cost V 1 base and J 1 base; bases outside gene matches: 6. This CDR3 spans 18 amino acids.

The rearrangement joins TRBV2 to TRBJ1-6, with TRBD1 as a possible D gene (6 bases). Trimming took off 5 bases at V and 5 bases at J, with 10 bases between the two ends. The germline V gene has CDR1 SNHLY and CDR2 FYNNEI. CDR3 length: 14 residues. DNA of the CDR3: TGTGCCAGCAGTAAACAGGGAAATAATTCACCCCTCCACTTT. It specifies CASSKQGNNSPLHF.

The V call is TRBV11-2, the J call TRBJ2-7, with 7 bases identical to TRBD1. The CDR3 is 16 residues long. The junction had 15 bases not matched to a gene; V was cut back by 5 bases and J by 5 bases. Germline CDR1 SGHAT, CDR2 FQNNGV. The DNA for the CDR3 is TGTGCCAGCAGCCCCGGATCGACAGGGCGTCTCCACGAGCAGTACTTC. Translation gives CASSPGSTGRLHEQYF.

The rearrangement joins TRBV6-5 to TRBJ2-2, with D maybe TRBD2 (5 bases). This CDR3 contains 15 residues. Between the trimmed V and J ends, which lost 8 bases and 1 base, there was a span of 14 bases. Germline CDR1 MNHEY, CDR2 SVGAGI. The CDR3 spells CASGETQLNTGELFF. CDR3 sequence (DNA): TGTGCCAGCGGGGAGACACAACTGAACACCGGGGAGCTGTTTTTT.

CDR3 sequence (DNA): TGTGCCTGGAGTCGCACAACTTATCAGCCCCAGCATTTT. Its translation is CAWSRTTYQPQHF. The chain employs TRBV30 and TRBJ1-5; no definite D call. This CDR3 is built from 13 residues. V lost 2 bases and J 5 bases, leaving 10 bases between the germline ends. Germline values: CDR1 GTSNPN, CDR2 SVGIG (reference sequence). Based on the CDR3 plus reference TRBV30 and TRBJ1-5, the full variable domain is SQTIHQWPATLVQPVGSPLSLECTVEGTSNPNLYWYRQAAGRGLQLLFYSVGIGQISSEVPQNLSASRPQDRQFILSSKKLLLSDSGFYLCAWSRTTYQPQHFGDGTRLSIL.

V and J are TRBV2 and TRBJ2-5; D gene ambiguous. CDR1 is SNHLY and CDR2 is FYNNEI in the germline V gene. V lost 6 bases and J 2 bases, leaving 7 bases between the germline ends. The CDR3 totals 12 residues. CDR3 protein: CASSRVQETQYF. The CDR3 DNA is TGTGCCAGCAGCCGCGTTCAAGAGACCCAGTACTTC.

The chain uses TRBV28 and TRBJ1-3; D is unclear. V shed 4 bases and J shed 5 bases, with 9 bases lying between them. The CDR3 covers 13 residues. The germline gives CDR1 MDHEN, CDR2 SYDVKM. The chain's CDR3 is CASSSGVRNTIYF. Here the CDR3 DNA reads TGTGCCAGCAGTTCCGGGGTGCGAAACACCATATATTTT.

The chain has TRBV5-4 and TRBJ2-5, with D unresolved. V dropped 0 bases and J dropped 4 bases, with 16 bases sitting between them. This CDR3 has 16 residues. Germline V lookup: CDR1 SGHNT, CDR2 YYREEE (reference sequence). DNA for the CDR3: TGTGCCAGCAGCTTGGAAGGTCTGAGGAAGGCAGAGACCCAGTACTTC. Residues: CASSLEGLRKAETQYF.

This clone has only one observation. CDR3 nucleotides: TGTGCCAGTAGTATAAGGAGCCGAAACTATGGCTACACCTTC. This translates into CASSIRSRNYGYTF. The V gene is TRBV19, the J gene TRBJ1-2; D ambiguous. This CDR3 is 14 amino acids long. Germline loops: CDR1 LNHDA, CDR2 SQIVND (reference sequence). V was cut by 2 bases and J by 2 bases, with 9 bases left in between.

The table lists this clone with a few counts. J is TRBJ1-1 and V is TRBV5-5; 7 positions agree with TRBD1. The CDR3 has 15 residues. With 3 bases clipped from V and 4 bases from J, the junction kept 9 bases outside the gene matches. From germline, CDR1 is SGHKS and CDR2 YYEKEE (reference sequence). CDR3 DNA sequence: TGTGCCAGCAGCTGGAGACAGGGTCAGACCACTGAAGCTTTCTTT. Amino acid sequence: CASSWRQGQTTEAFF. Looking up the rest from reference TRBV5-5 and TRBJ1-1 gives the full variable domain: DAGVTQSPTHLIKTRGQQVTLRCSPISGHKSVSWYQQVLGQGPQFIFQYYEKEERGRGNFPDRFSARQFPNYSSELNVNALLLGDSALYLCASSWRQGQTTEAFFGQGTRLTVV.

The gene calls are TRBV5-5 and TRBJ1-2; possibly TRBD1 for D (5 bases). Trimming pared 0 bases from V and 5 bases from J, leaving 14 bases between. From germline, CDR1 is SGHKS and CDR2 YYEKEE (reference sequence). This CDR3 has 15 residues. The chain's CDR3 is CASSLGGGFGYGYTF. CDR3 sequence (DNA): TGTGCCAGCAGCTTGGGCGGGGGTTTCGGGTATGGCTACACCTTC. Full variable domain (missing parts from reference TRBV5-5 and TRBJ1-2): DAGVTQSPTHLIKTRGQQVTLRCSPISGHKSVSWYQQVLGQGPQFIFQYYEKEERGRGNFPDRFSARQFPNYSSELNVNALLLGDSALYLCASSLGGGFGYGYTFGSGTRLTVV.

CDR3 in amino acids: CASSFGGGSSYNEQFF. In DNA form, the CDR3 reads TGTGCCAGCAGCTTCGGCGGGGGGAGCTCCTACAATGAGCAGTTCTTC. The chain links TRBV13 to TRBJ2-1; TRBD2 agrees at 8 bases. Germline CDR1 PRHDT, CDR2 FYEKMQ (reference sequence). V lost 3 bases to trimming and J lost 0 bases; unmatched junction nucleotides: 4. The CDR3 spans 16 residues.

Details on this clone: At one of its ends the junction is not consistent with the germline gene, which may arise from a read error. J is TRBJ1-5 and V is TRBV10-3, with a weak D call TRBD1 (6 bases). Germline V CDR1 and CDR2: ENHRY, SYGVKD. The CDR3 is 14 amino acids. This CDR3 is CAIRESGANQPQHF. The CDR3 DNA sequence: TGTGCCATCAGGGAGTCAGGGGCCAATCAGCCCCAGCATTTT.

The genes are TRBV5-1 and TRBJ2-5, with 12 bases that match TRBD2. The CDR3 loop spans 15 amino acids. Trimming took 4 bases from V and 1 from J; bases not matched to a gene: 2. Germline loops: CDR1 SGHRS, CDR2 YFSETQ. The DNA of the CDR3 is TGCGCCAGCAGCGCGGGACTAGCGGGCCAAGAGACCCAGTACTTC. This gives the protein CASSAGLAGQETQYF.

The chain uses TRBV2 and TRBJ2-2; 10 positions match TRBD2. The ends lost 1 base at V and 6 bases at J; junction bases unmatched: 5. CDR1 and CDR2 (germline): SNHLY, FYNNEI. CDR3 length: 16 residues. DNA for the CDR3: TGTGCCAGCAGTGAAGGAGCGGGGGGGCCGGCCGGGGAGCTGTTTTTT. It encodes CASSEGAGGPAGELFF.

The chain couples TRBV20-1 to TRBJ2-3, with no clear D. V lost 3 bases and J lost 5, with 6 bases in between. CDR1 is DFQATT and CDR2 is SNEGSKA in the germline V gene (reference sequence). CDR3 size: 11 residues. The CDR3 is CSASPGDTQYF. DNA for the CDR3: TGCAGTGCTAGCCCCGGAGATACGCAGTATTTT.

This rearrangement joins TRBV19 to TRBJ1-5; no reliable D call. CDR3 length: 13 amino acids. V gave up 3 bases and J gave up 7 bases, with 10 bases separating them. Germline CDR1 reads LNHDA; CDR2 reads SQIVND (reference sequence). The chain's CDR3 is CASSMTNVQPQHF. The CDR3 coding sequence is TGTGCCAGTAGTATGACAAACGTCCAGCCCCAGCATTTT.

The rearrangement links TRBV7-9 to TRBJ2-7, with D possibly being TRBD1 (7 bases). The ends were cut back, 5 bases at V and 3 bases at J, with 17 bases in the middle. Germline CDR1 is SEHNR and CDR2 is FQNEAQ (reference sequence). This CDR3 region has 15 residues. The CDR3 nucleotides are TGTGCCAGCAGCCCAATCGGGGGACAGATCTACGAGCAGTACTTC. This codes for CASSPIGGQIYEQYF.

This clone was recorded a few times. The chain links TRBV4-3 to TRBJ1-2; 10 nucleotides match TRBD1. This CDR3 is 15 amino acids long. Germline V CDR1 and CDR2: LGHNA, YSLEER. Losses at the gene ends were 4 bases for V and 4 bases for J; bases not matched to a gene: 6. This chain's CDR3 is CASSPRQGAGYGYTF. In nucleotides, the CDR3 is TGCGCCAGCAGCCCCAGACAGGGGGCAGGCTATGGCTACACCTTC.

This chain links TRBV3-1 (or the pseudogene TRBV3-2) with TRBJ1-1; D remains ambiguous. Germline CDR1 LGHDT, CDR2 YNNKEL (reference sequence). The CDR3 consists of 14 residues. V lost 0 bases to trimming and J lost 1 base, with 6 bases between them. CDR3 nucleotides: TGTGCCAGCAGCCAAGAGACGGGGAACACTGAAGCTTTCTTT. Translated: CASSQETGNTEAFF.

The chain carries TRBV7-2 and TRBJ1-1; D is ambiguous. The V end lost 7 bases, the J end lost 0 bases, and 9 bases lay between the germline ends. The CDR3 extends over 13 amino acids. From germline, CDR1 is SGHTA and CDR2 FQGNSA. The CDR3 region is CASTIGMNTEAFF. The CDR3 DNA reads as TGTGCCAGCACCATTGGGATGAACACTGAAGCTTTCTTT.